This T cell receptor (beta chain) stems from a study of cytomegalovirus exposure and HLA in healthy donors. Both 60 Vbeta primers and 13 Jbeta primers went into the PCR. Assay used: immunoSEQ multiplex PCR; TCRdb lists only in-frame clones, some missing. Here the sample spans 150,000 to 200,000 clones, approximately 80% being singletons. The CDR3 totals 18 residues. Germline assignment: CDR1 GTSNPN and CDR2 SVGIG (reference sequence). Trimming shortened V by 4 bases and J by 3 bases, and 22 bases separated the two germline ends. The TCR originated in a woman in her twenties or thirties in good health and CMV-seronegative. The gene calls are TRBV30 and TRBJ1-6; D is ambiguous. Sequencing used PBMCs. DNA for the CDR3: TGTGCCTGGAATAGCGGCCTCGAGGTCCCTAACTATAATTCACCCCTCCACTTT. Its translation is CAWNSGLEVPNYNSPLHF.